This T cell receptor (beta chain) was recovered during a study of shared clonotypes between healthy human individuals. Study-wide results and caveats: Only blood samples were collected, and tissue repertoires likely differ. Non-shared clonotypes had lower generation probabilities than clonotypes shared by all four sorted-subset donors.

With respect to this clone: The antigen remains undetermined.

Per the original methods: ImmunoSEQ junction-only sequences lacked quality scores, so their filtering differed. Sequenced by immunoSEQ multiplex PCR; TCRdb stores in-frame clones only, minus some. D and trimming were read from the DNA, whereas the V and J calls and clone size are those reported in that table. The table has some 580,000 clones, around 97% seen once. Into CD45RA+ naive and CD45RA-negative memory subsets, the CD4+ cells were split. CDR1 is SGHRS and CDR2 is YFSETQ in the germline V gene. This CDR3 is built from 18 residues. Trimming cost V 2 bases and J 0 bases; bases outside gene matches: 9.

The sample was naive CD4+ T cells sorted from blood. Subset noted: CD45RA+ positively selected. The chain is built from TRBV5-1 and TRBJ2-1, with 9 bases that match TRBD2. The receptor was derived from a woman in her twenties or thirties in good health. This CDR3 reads CASSLGLAGLSSYNEQFF. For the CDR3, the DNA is TGCGCCAGCAGCTTAGGTCTAGCGGGACTCAGCTCCTACAATGAGCAGTTCTTC.